Below, 16 T cell receptor beta chains from the same sample are listed, as sequenced in a study of neurological immune-mediated disorders. Time point denoted: longitudinal time-point 3. TCRdb fed the 5' RACE reads into MiXCR, producing one record per CDR3 protein. Of some 89,000 distinct CDR3 sequences in the sample, around 4.5% were seen once. The sequencing input was PBMCs. The origin of the receptors is a woman in her sixties with multiple sclerosis.

This clonotype was observed at least ten times. This chain joins TRBV5-1 and TRBJ1-6; D gene unclear. Trimming shortened V by 3 bases and J by 9 bases, and 16 bases separated the two germline ends. Looked up from germline, CDR1 is SGHRS and CDR2 is YFSETQ. The CDR3 length is 15 residues. CDR3 bases: TGCGCCAGCAGCTCAGAAGGAATCGTGTCTTCACCCCTCCACTTT. Translating it yields CASSSEGIVSSPLHF.

This clonotype was detected ten times or more. The J gene is TRBJ2-5, the V gene TRBV6-1; 8 bases are a match to TRBD1. The germline V gene encodes CDR1 MNHNS and CDR2 SASEGT. Trimming at V came to 4 bases and at J to 2 bases, leaving 0 bases not matched to a gene. The CDR3 sequence is 13 residues long. CDR3 nucleotide sequence: TGTGCCAGCAGTGGACAGGGGCAAGAGACCCAGTACTTC. It is translated as CASSGQGQETQYF.

V and J are TRBV5-4 and TRBJ2-5, with D perhaps matching TRBD1 (5 bases). The V and J ends lost 5 bases and 1 base respectively, with 12 bases between them. The germline gives CDR1 SGHNT, CDR2 YYREEE (reference sequence). The CDR3 loop spans 14 amino acids. In DNA, the CDR3 is TGTGCCAGCAGACACACAGGTTTCCAAGAGACCCAGTACTTC. Encoded protein: CASRHTGFQETQYF.

This clonotype was counted ten times or more. This chain links TRBV25-1 with TRBJ1-6; no clear D. Germline V CDR1 and CDR2: MGHDK, SYGVNS. The CDR3 contains 13 residues. Trimming pared 5 bases from V and 8 bases from J, leaving 10 bases between. CDR3 sequence reads: CASSYYTDSPLHF. The CDR3 nucleotides are TGTGCCAGCAGTTACTACACGGATTCACCCCTCCACTTT.

There are many counts of this clonotype. The rearrangement joins TRBV20-1 to TRBJ2-5; D assignment may be TRBD1 or TRBD2 (5 bases each). V was pared by 4 bases and J by 4 bases, with 10 bases between. The CDR3 covers 12 residues. Germline loops: CDR1 DFQATT, CDR2 SNEGSKA (reference sequence). The CDR3 DNA follows: TGCAGTGCTACGGGGCCTTCAGAGACCCAGTACTTC. It yields the protein CSATGPSETQYF.

In this sample, this clonotype turned up many times. The chain couples TRBV9 to TRBJ1-5, with D possibly TRBD1 on 6 matching bases. The germline CDR1 and CDR2 sequences are SGDLS and YYNGEE. V lost 4 bases, J lost 1 base, and 12 bases lay in between. This CDR3 has 15 amino acids. The CDR3 here is CASSLRTESNQPQHF. CDR3 DNA sequence: TGTGCCAGCAGCCTCCGGACAGAGAGCAATCAGCCCCAGCATTTT.

This clonotype was seen repeatedly, ten times or more. V gene TRBV5-1 combines with J gene TRBJ2-1; 8 nucleotides align to TRBD1. Germline V gene sequence: CDR1 SGHRS, CDR2 YFSETQ. CDR3 length equals 14 residues. Trimming cost V 4 bases and J 6 bases; bases outside gene matches: 6. CDR3 bases: TGCGCCAGCAGCCATGGACAGGGAATCAATGAGCAGTTCTTC. The encoded protein is CASSHGQGINEQFF.

The chain employs TRBV6-5 and TRBJ1-3; unclear D gene. Germline CDR1 and CDR2: MNHEY and SVGAGI. The CDR3 has 13 residues. Trimming took off 9 bases at V and 9 bases at J, with 18 bases between the two ends. The CDR3, as DNA: TGTGCCAGTAGCTCCCTAACACGGGGCACCATATATTTT. This encodes CASSSLTRGTIYF.

This clonotype was observed a few times. The V gene is TRBV27, the J gene TRBJ1-1; weak D call: TRBD1 (5 bases). The CDR3 loop spans 15 amino acids. The V end was cut by 7 bases, the J end by 5 bases, with 20 bases between. Germline V gene sequence: CDR1 MNHEY, CDR2 SMNVEV (reference sequence). The CDR3 DNA follows: TGTGCCAGCAACGCCGGGACCCCGGAGGGGACTGAAGCTTTCTTT. It translates to CASNAGTPEGTEAFF.

At least ten counts were recorded for this clonotype. The CDR3 is CASSLRRRQGSPGANVLTF. Written as DNA, the CDR3 is TGCGCCAGCAGCTTGCGCCGGAGACAGGGTTCCCCTGGGGCCAACGTCCTGACTTTC. The chain combines TRBV5-1 with TRBJ2-6; 7 bases map to TRBD1. Germline values: CDR1 SGHRS, CDR2 YFSETQ. Trimming cost V 1 base and J 2 bases; bases outside gene matches: 12. The CDR3 consists of 19 residues.

This clonotype was counted many times. This sequence joins TRBV6-5 and TRBJ1-1; D gene unclear. CDR3 length: 13 residues. V lost 7 bases to trimming and J lost 5 bases, with 14 bases between them. The germline V gene encodes CDR1 MNHEY and CDR2 SVGAGI. The DNA for the CDR3 is TGTGCCAGCAAATCTTTCCGGAGGACTGAAGCTTTCTTT. Amino acid sequence: CASKSFRRTEAFF.

This clonotype was detected many times. V and J are TRBV5-1 and TRBJ1-2, with 10 bases that match TRBD1. With V trimmed by 0 bases and J by 5 bases, 4 bases remained unmatched. CDR1 and CDR2 (germline): SGHRS, YFSETQ. The CDR3 contains 15 residues. CDR3 nucleotides: TGCGCCAGCAGCTTGGAAGGACAGGGGGTGTATGGCTACACCTTC. Amino acids: CASSLEGQGVYGYTF.

There are many counts of this clonotype. The J gene is TRBJ2-1, the V gene TRBV2, with 9 bases identical to TRBD2. Trimming cost V 4 bases and J 3 bases; bases outside gene matches: 4. Germline CDR1 and CDR2: SNHLY and FYNNEI. This CDR3 region has 15 residues. The CDR3 spells CASSVSGGYYNEQFF. The CDR3 DNA sequence: TGTGCCAGCAGTGTCAGCGGGGGGTACTACAATGAGCAGTTCTTC.

This clonotype was observed many times. The chain recombines TRBV5-5 with TRBJ1-2; 12 bases are shared with TRBD1. CDR3 size: 16 residues. J lost 4 bases, V lost 0 bases, and 4 bases had no gene match. The germline CDR1 and CDR2 sequences are SGHKS and YYEKEE (reference sequence). CDR3 DNA sequence: TGTGCCAGCAGCTTGGAGGGGACAGGGGGCGTCTATGGCTACACCTTC. Its translation is CASSLEGTGGVYGYTF. Drawing the rest from reference TRBV5-5 and TRBJ1-2, the complete variable domain is DAGVTQSPTHLIKTRGQQVTLRCSPISGHKSVSWYQQVLGQGPQFIFQYYEKEERGRGNFPDRFSARQFPNYSSELNVNALLLGDSALYLCASSLEGTGGVYGYTFGSGTRLTVV.

This clonotype was detected ten times or more. Here the CDR3 DNA reads TGTGCCAGCAGCTTAGCTGTGCAGGGGGGGTACAATGAGCAGTTCTTC. It codes for CASSLAVQGGYNEQFF. The V and J genes are TRBV7-8 and TRBJ2-1; D possibly uses TRBD1 or TRBD2 (7 bases each). The germline V gene has CDR1 SGHVS and CDR2 FQNEAQ. This CDR3 region has 16 residues. Trimming shortened V by 0 bases and J by 4 bases, and 13 bases separated the two germline ends.

This clonotype was observed many times. CDR3 loop: CSVRGRGNTIYF. The CDR3, as DNA: TGCAGCGTTCGGGGAAGAGGAAACACCATATATTTT. The V gene is TRBV29-1, the J gene TRBJ1-3; D uncertain. The germline V gene has CDR1 SQVTM and CDR2 ANQGSEA. This CDR3 has 12 amino acids. The ends were cut back, 5 bases at V and 4 bases at J, with 9 bases in the middle.